The following is a T cell receptor (beta chain) sequence with its context. Its antigen is still unknown. No much larger clonotype is one base removed from it; base qualities were not supplied. The data are from a study of blood T cells in healthy people across ages (dated by TCRdb to 2014 to 2015). With respect to the entire study: In model experiments, template switching captured about one uniquely barcoded TCR beta cDNA molecule for every two T cells. Donors were grouped into four age groups: young (average 16 years), middle-aged (roughly 38), aged (about 60) and long-lived (about 82). Age-related changes in TCR beta repertoire diversity were measured in the study by deep sequencing normalized with unique cDNA molecular identifiers. Using the same blood draw, the study looked at two additional independent replicas of 1 million unique cDNA reads for two donors, one aged 18 to 29 and the other aged 80 or older. To avoid experimental bias, donors of different ages were spread randomly across the sequencing lanes.

What the work shows at the level of the full study, not this receptor alone: Because donor CMV infection status was unknown, age-related changes in expanded clonotypes were potentially confounded. As age increased, observed TCR beta diversity per million T cells dropped in a roughly linear way, and a significant reduction was already evident by age 40. Estimates of total diversity based on one million sequenced T cells were considered lower bounds and underestimates. Bulk unsorted PBMC profiling prevented conclusive comparison of naive and antigen-experienced compartments. The long-lived group showed more naive CD4+ T cells, fewer expanded clones and increased TCR diversity than the aged group, suggesting age selection. There was a strong correlation between observed TCR beta diversity and the percentage of naive T cells measured by flow cytometry.

The library came from 5' RACE. Sequencing took place on an Illumina HiSeq 2500. A second PCR of roughly 7 to 11 cycles was performed with a sample-barcoded 5' primer and a J-beta primer mix. A template-switch 5' adaptor carrying 12 random nucleotides introduced a unique molecular identifier onto each TCR beta cDNA molecule. Each sample yielded at least 2.5 million CDR3-containing paired-end reads. The Mint cDNA synthesis kit, primed by a TRBC-specific oligonucleotide, was used to synthesize first-strand cDNA from all RNA. Following uracil-DNA glycosylase treatment, a first 18-cycle PCR with universal primers M1SS and BC2_uni_R was performed on all cDNA. The published analysis was carried out like this. For normalization, 1 million high-quality reads were randomly selected from each sample, with every read carrying a distinct molecular identifier. Reads sharing molecular identifiers were discarded rather than binned into consensus sequences. MiTCR, set to a Q25 quality threshold and the strictest error-elimination algorithm, was used for CDR3 identification, clonotype clustering and error correction. A nonparametric unseen species model with Euler transformation was used to estimate lower-bound total TCR beta diversity. TCRdb reprocessed the public reads (quality trimming at Q25 with fastp, clone calling with MiXCR) and kept in-frame beta chains. Duplicate CDR3 protein sequences are folded into a single record with the most common DNA and genes. The V and J calls, along with clone size, are taken from TCRdb and not from the paper's own processing. This sample is represented by 800,000 or so distinct CDR3 sequences; about 45% of them were singletons. The biggest ten clones account for about a sixth of the sample.

The CDR3 measures 14 amino acids from cysteine to phenylalanine. The only DNA kept is the CDR3, 42 bases in frame from the first base. As encoded in the germline V gene, CDR1 is KGHDR while CDR2 is SFDVKD. Systemically healthy Caucasian individuals from Russia, 35 to 40 in total and aged roughly 6 to 100 years, were included as donors. Each donor gave about 9.2 milliliters of peripheral blood, drawn into EDTA-treated Vacutainer tubes. Ficoll-Paque density-gradient centrifugation was used to isolate PBMCs, with at least 6 million per sample. Trizol reagent was used to extract total RNA from PBMCs, with at least 5.5 micrograms per sample. The percentages of naive CD45RAhigh/CD27high T cells were determined by flow cytometry on a PBMC aliquot from every donor.

This sequence uses TRBV24-1 and TRBJ2-1; the central 7 bases match TRBD1. TRBJ2-7 explains the end of the DNA better; the J call may be wrong. The sequence came from a man at least 80 years old in good health. Sequencing was performed on blood. The nucleotide sequence reads as follows: TGTGCCACCAGTGAGGGACAGCTATACAATGAGCAGTACTTC. This is translated as CATSEGQLYNEQYF.